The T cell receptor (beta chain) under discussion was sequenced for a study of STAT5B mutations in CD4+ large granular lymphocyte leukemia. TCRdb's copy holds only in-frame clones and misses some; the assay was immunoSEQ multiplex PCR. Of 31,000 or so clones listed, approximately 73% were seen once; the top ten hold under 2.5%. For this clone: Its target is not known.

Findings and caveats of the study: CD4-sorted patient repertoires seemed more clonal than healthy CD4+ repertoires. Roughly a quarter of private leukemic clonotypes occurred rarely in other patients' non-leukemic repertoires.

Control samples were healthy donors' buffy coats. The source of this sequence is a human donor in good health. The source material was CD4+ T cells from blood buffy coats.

The CDR3 nucleotides read TGTGCCAGCAGCTTGGTTGGCAGGGTCGTAGAGACCCAGTACTTC. Amino acid sequence: CASSLVGRVVETQYF. The chain uses TRBV5-6 and TRBJ2-5, with a tentative D call TRBD1 (5 bases). Trimming took off 0 bases at V and 4 bases at J, with 13 bases between the two ends. CDR3 size: 15 residues. Per the germline V gene, CDR1 is SGHDT and CDR2 is YYEEEE.